The source of this T cell receptor beta chain is a study of blood T cell repertoires in COVID-19. Study-level information: In each case, the material was cDNA or gDNA derived from T cells, B-cell-depleted T cells, or PBMCs.

The assay was immunoSEQ multiplex PCR, and TCRdb's table has in-frame clones only and misses some. The sample lists some 250,000 clones; 75% to 90% were seen once. The CDR3 runs 14 residues. Germline loops: CDR1 GTSNPN, CDR2 SVGIG (reference sequence). V and J are TRBV30 and TRBJ1-5; 7 bases fit TRBD1. This TCR was recovered from a man between 25 and 39 years old with active or convalescent COVID-19. The sequenced sample consisted of peripheral blood. CDR3 region: CALSRDRSNQPQHF. The CDR3 nucleotides are TGTGCTCTTAGCCGGGACAGAAGCAATCAGCCCCAGCATTTT.